These 30 T cell receptor beta chains share one sample of origin, sequenced in a study of identical twins. MiXCR was run by TCRdb on the 5' RACE reads, yielding one entry per CDR3 protein. The table includes about 790,000 distinct CDR3 sequences, about 18% detected once. This sample also appeared in a second study, on T cells expressing NK-cell markers.

The sample consisted of PBMCs. These receptors were obtained from a woman between 18 and 30 years old in good health.

This clonotype was seen more than once but under ten times. Here the CDR3 DNA reads TGTGCCAGCAGTCATAGGGGAAGCGGCCTAGAGACCCAGTACTTC. This codes for CASSHRGSGLETQYF. The V gene is TRBV6-1, the J gene TRBJ2-5, with D possibly called TRBD1 or TRBD2 (5 bases each). Trimming removed 5 bases from V and 4 bases from J, with 17 bases in between. The CDR3 sequence is 15 residues long. The germline CDR1 and CDR2 sequences are MNHNS and SASEGT.

At least ten counts were recorded for this clonotype. The rearrangement links TRBV20-1 to TRBJ2-1, with TRBD2 matching 8 bases. Unmatched junction bases numbered 14, after V lost 1 base and J lost 9 bases. The germline V gene has CDR1 DFQATT and CDR2 SNEGSKA (reference sequence). This CDR3 spans 16 amino acids. CDR3 DNA sequence: TGCAGTGCTAGAGTCCTATCGGGAGGGCCATGGGGTGAGCAGTTCTTC. Protein: CSARVLSGGPWGEQFF.

The genes are TRBV20-1 and TRBJ1-4; tentatively, D is TRBD1 (5 bases). Germline CDR1 and CDR2: DFQATT and SNEGSKA (reference sequence). CDR3 size: 12 residues. The CDR3 region has the DNA TGCAACGCCGCGGGGCCTAATGAAAAACTGTTTTTT. Residues: CNAAGPNEKLFF.

This clonotype has only a few counts. The chain uses TRBV20-1 and TRBJ2-1; tentative D call: TRBD2 (6 bases). Trimming shortened V by 5 bases and J by 10 bases, and 15 bases separated the two germline ends. The CDR3 has 12 amino acids. Germline assignment: CDR1 DFQATT and CDR2 SNEGSKA (reference sequence). In DNA, the CDR3 is TGCAGTGCTCTAGTCGGGACTGTCGAGCAGTTCTTC. Its translation: CSALVGTVEQFF.

CDR3 in DNA: TGTGCCAGCACGGCGGGCGGGAGCCCCCGGAATGAGCAGTTCTTC. It yields the protein CASTAGGSPRNEQFF. The rearrangement uses TRBV7-9 and TRBJ2-1, with 7 bases identical to TRBD2. Germline V lookup: CDR1 SEHNR, CDR2 FQNEAQ (reference sequence). Trimming took 7 bases from V and 7 from J; bases not matched to a gene: 13. The CDR3 runs to 15 residues. Full variable domain (remainder filled in from reference TRBV7-9 and TRBJ2-1): DTGVSQNPRHKITKRGQNVTFRCDPISEHNRLYWYRQTLGQGPEFLTYFQNEAQLEKSRLLSDRFSAERPKGSFSTLEIQRTEQGDSAMYLCASTAGGSPRNEQFFGPGTRLTVL.

The V and J genes are TRBV10-3 and TRBJ2-5, with 10 bases lining up with TRBD2. The ends lost 9 bases at V and 1 base at J; junction bases unmatched: 2. The length of the CDR3 is 13 residues. From germline, CDR1 is ENHRY and CDR2 SYGVKD. CDR3: CAIAGGPQETQYF. DNA for the CDR3: TGTGCCATAGCGGGGGGGCCCCAAGAGACCCAGTACTTC.

This rearrangement joins TRBV7-8 to TRBJ2-3, with D uncertain. The germline V gene has CDR1 SGHVS and CDR2 FQNEAQ. This CDR3 region has 13 residues. V was pared by 2 bases and J by 9 bases, with 12 bases between. CDR3 loop: CASSLSLLGTQYF. The CDR3 DNA reads as TGTGCCAGCAGCTTATCTCTCCTCGGGACGCAGTATTTT.

This clonotype has just a few counts. This chain connects TRBV7-3 to TRBJ1-1; D is unresolved. CDR3 length equals 13 residues. The germline V gene has CDR1 SGHTA and CDR2 FQGTGA. V lost 4 bases, J lost 1 base, and 7 bases lay in between. CDR3 amino acids: CASSSSANTEAFF. The CDR3 coding sequence is TGTGCCAGCAGCTCCTCAGCGAACACTGAAGCTTTCTTT.

This clonotype was recorded at least ten times. The gene calls are TRBV7-8 and TRBJ2-7, with TRBD2 identical over 10 bases. CDR3 length equals 15 residues. The junction had 7 bases not matched to a gene; V was cut back by 1 base and J by 7 bases. Germline V gene sequence: CDR1 SGHVS, CDR2 FQNEAQ. The CDR3, as DNA: TGTGCCAGCAGCTTAGTGACTAGCGGGTCGCATGAGCAGTACTTC. Its translation: CASSLVTSGSHEQYF.

This rearrangement joins TRBV15 to TRBJ1-2, with 8 bases that match TRBD1. Trimming at V came to 1 base and at J to 7 bases, leaving 14 bases not matched to a gene. The germline V gene encodes CDR1 LNHNV and CDR2 YYDKDF (reference sequence). The CDR3 consists of 17 residues. CDR3 protein: CATSRGVARQGKSGYTF. DNA of the CDR3: TGTGCCACCAGCAGAGGAGTGGCTAGACAGGGGAAGAGTGGCTACACCTTC. The full variable domain, in which reference TRBV15 and TRBJ1-2 provide the parts outside the CDR3, is DAMVIQNPRYQVTQFGKPVTLSCSQTLNHNVMYWYQQKSSQAPKLLFHYYDKDFNNEADTPDNFQSRRPNTSFCFLDIRSPGLGDTAMYLCATSRGVARQGKSGYTFGSGTRLTVV.

This chain joins TRBV7-9 and TRBJ2-7; TRBD1 aligns across 12 bases. Per the germline V gene, CDR1 is SEHNR and CDR2 is FQNEAQ (reference sequence). The CDR3 is 14 amino acids. Trimming at V came to 3 bases and at J to 6 bases, leaving 3 bases not matched to a gene. The CDR3 reads CASSLPGQGAEQYF. CDR3 in DNA: TGTGCCAGCAGCTTGCCGGGACAGGGGGCCGAGCAGTACTTC. The variable domain in full, completed from reference TRBV7-9 and TRBJ2-7, reads DTGVSQNPRHKITKRGQNVTFRCDPISEHNRLYWYRQTLGQGPEFLTYFQNEAQLEKSRLLSDRFSAERPKGSFSTLEIQRTEQGDSAMYLCASSLPGQGAEQYFGPGTRLTVT.

This clonotype occurred a few times. V is TRBV6-5 and J is TRBJ2-1; TRBD2 matches at 13 bases. Germline CDR1 MNHEY, CDR2 SVGAGI. The CDR3 runs to 13 residues. The V and J ends lost 4 bases and 14 bases, in that order; junction bases with no gene match: 5. The CDR3 reads CASSFGLAGDKFF. CDR3 bases: TGTGCCAGCAGTTTCGGACTAGCGGGAGACAAGTTCTTC.

The sample holds a few counts of this clonotype. The V and J genes are TRBV12-3 or TRBV12-4 and TRBJ2-1; a weak D match, TRBD2 (6 bases). V lost 6 bases and J lost 3, with 18 bases in between. The CDR3 runs to 16 residues. In DNA, the CDR3 is TGTGCCAGCAGGGGCCAGCCAGGGACTTTCTACAATGAGCAGTTCTTC. This translates into CASRGQPGTFYNEQFF.

This clonotype has ten or more counts. This chain uses TRBV6-5 with TRBJ2-2; D unclear. Trimming left V 6 bases short and J 5 bases short, with 7 bases between. The CDR3 covers 12 residues. Per germline, CDR1 MNHEY and CDR2 SVGAGI. CDR3: CASSPTTGELFF. The DNA of the CDR3 is TGTGCCAGCAGCCCGACTACCGGGGAGCTGTTTTTT.

This rearrangement joins TRBV12-3 or TRBV12-4 to TRBJ2-2; 7 bases are shared with TRBD1. The CDR3 runs 14 residues. V gave up 9 bases and J gave up 2 bases; unmatched junction bases: 6. The CDR3 region has the DNA TGTGCCAGTCGGGACAGCCATAACACCGGGGAGCTGTTTTTT. Translation: CASRDSHNTGELFF.

The genes are TRBV7-2 and TRBJ2-7; possible D gene TRBD2, 6 bases. Deletions cut 5 bases from V and 3 bases from J, with 14 bases between. The length of the CDR3 is 14 residues. Germline CDR1 reads SGHTA; CDR2 reads FQGNSA. In DNA form, the CDR3 reads TGTGCCAGCAGCCAAGTAGCGGCAATCTACGAGCAGTACTTC. Its translation: CASSQVAAIYEQYF.

This clonotype was observed a handful of times. The chain recombines TRBV10-3 with TRBJ2-7; D gene unclear. Germline V CDR1 and CDR2: ENHRY, SYGVKD. V shed 4 bases and J shed 0 bases, with 10 bases lying between them. The CDR3 consists of 14 residues. For the CDR3, the DNA is TGTGCCATCAGTGTTGCCAGAGACTCCTACGAGCAGTACTTC. Its protein is CAISVARDSYEQYF.

The rearrangement joins TRBV7-8 to TRBJ2-1; D is perhaps TRBD2 (6 bases). Trimming took off 8 bases at V and 3 bases at J, with 14 bases between the two ends. The germline V gene encodes CDR1 SGHVS and CDR2 FQNEAQ. The CDR3 extends over 14 amino acids. The CDR3 loop is CASGLGGLYNEQFF. The CDR3 DNA sequence: TGTGCCAGCGGCCTTGGGGGACTCTACAATGAGCAGTTCTTC.

This clonotype has just a few counts. The V call is TRBV20-1, the J call TRBJ2-3; 10 positions match TRBD2. Germline trimming cut 6 bases from V and 0 bases from J; bases unmatched to any gene: 9. In germline, CDR1 is DFQATT, CDR2 SNEGSKA (reference sequence). The CDR3 has 16 amino acids. CDR3 nucleotides: TGCAGTGCCTCTACTCTAGCGGGGGTGAGCACAGATACGCAGTATTTT. Translating gives CSASTLAGVSTDTQYF.

The genes are TRBV7-9 and TRBJ2-7, with D perhaps TRBD1 or TRBD2 (5 bases each). Trimming shortened V by 10 bases and J by 10 bases, and 11 bases separated the two germline ends. The CDR3 totals 9 residues. Germline V gene data show CDR1 as SEHNR and CDR2 as FQNEAQ (reference sequence). CDR3 in amino acids: CAIGTRQYF. CDR3 DNA: TGTGCCATCGGGACCAGACAGTACTTC. Looking up the rest from reference TRBV7-9 and TRBJ2-7 gives the full variable domain: DTGVSQNPRHKITKRGQNVTFRCDPISEHNRLYWYRQTLGQGPEFLTYFQNEAQLEKSRLLSDRFSAERPKGSFSTLEIQRTEQGDSAMYLCAIGTRQYFGPGTRLTVT.

The chain couples TRBV7-9 to TRBJ2-5; no reliable D call. CDR1 SEHNR and CDR2 FQNEAQ come from the germline V gene (reference sequence). V gave up 3 bases and J gave up 3 bases, with 17 bases separating them. The CDR3 is made up of 16 amino acids. The CDR3 DNA reads as TGTGCCAGCAGCTTGAGAGCGTGGCGTGGGGAAGAGACCCAGTACTTC. Amino acid sequence: CASSLRAWRGEETQYF.

The table lists this clonotype with a few counts. V usage is TRBV4-1 and J usage is TRBJ2-1; TRBD2 matches at 15 bases. The CDR3 is 19 amino acids. Germline CDR1 and CDR2: MGHRA and YSYEKL. V was clipped by 3 bases and J by 8 bases; unmatched bases: 14. CDR3 protein: CASSHPGTSGGPGRDEQFF. DNA of the CDR3: TGCGCCAGCAGCCATCCCGGGACTAGCGGGGGGCCGGGGCGGGATGAGCAGTTCTTC.

This rearrangement joins TRBV12-3 or TRBV12-4 to TRBJ2-2, with D perhaps TRBD2 (5 bases). V lost 3 bases, J lost 1 base, and 9 bases lay in between. CDR3 length equals 15 residues. This CDR3 reads CASSFPGKNTGELFF. CDR3 nucleotides: TGTGCCAGCAGTTTCCCCGGGAAGAACACCGGGGAGCTGTTTTTT.

The rearrangement links TRBV5-1 to TRBJ2-5, with TRBD2 identical over 8 bases. Germline V gene data show CDR1 as SGHRS and CDR2 as YFSETQ. The CDR3 has 15 residues. V was pared by 1 base and J by 3 bases, with 5 bases of the junction left unmatched. The CDR3 protein is CASSLSGGGKETQYF. The CDR3 nucleotides are TGCGCCAGCAGCTTGTCTGGCGGGGGGAAAGAGACCCAGTACTTC. The variable domain in full, completed from reference TRBV5-1 and TRBJ2-5, reads KAGVTQTPRYLIKTRGQQVTLSCSPISGHRSVSWYQQTPGQGLQFLFEYFSETQRNKGNFPGRFSGRQFSNSRSEMNVSTLELGDSALYLCASSLSGGGKETQYFGPGTRLLVL.

The chain employs TRBV7-2 and TRBJ1-2; D remains ambiguous. Trimming shortened V by 1 base and J by 0 bases, and 9 bases separated the two germline ends. Germline CDR1 SGHTA, CDR2 FQGNSA. This CDR3 spans 15 amino acids. The CDR3 region is CASSLGGRTNYGYTF. The CDR3, as DNA: TGTGCCAGCAGCTTAGGCGGACGGACTAACTATGGCTACACCTTC.

CDR3 coding DNA: TGCGCCAGCAGGGGAGGCCTTAACTATGGCTACACCTTC. Its translation is CASRGGLNYGYTF. This chain connects TRBV5-1 to TRBJ1-2; D gene ambiguous. CDR3 length: 13 residues. Germline loops: CDR1 SGHRS, CDR2 YFSETQ. Between the trimmed V and J ends, which lost 5 bases and 1 base, there was a span of 9 bases.

This clonotype was counted only a few times. The chain couples TRBV7-6 to TRBJ2-7; D may be TRBD2 (5 bases). The V gene's germline CDR1 is SGHVS and CDR2 FNYEAQ. The length of the CDR3 is 14 residues. V dropped 5 bases and J dropped 7 bases, with 18 bases sitting between them. The CDR3 DNA follows: TGTGCCAGCAGCGGGTACCGGGGTCGAGGAGAGCAGTACTTC. Translating it yields CASSGYRGRGEQYF.

The CDR3 region has the DNA TGTGCCTGCGCAATGGGAGGCCATGCTAGCACAGATACGCAGTATTTT. Translated, it gives CACAMGGHASTDTQYF. The V and J genes are TRBV30 and TRBJ2-3; D possibly corresponds to TRBD2 (6 bases). Germline V CDR1 and CDR2: GTSNPN, SVGIG (reference sequence). V was pared by 6 bases and J by 0 bases, with 19 bases between. The CDR3 totals 16 residues.

This clonotype was counted a few times. This chain uses TRBV7-9 with TRBJ2-7; D is possibly TRBD1 (6 bases). V was cut by 5 bases and J by 6 bases, with 17 bases left in between. CDR3 size: 14 residues. Germline-derived CDR1 and CDR2 are SEHNR and FQNEAQ (reference sequence). The CDR3: CASSISNREREQYF. The DNA for the CDR3 is TGTGCCAGCAGCATTTCAAACAGGGAACGCGAGCAGTACTTC.

This clonotype was seen many times. The chain carries TRBV20-1 and TRBJ2-1, with 10 bases aligning to TRBD2. Germline CDR1 reads DFQATT; CDR2 reads SNEGSKA (reference sequence). V lost 6 bases, J lost 8 bases, and 13 bases stayed unmatched. The CDR3 runs to 15 residues. CDR3 nucleotide sequence: TGCAGTGCCCAGAGCAGAGCGGGAGGGCCTCATGAGCAGTTCTTC. This translates into CSAQSRAGGPHEQFF.